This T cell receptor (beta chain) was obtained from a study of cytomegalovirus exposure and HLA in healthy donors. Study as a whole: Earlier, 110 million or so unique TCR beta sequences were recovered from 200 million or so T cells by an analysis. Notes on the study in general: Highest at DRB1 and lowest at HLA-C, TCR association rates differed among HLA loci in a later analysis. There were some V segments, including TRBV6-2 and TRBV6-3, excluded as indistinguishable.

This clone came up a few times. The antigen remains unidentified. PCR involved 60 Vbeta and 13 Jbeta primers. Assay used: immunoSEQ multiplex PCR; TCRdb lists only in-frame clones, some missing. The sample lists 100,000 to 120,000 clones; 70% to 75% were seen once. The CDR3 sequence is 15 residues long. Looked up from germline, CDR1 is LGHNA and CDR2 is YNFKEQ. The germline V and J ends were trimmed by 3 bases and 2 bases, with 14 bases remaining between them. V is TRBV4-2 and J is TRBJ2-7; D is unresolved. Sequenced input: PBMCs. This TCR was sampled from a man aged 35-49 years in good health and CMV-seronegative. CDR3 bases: TGTGCCAGCAGCCAGGGTTGGGCACTGCCCTACGAGCAGTACTTC. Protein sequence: CASSQGWALPYEQYF.